This T cell receptor (beta chain) was identified during a study of Ad26.COV2.S vaccination and SARS-CoV-2 variants. Study-level findings and limits: Vaccine and placebo recipients had similar non-spike TCR breadth.

To note about this clone: What it recognizes is unknown.

Repertoires were generated with immunoSEQ multiplex PCR, while TCRdb's copy carries only in-frame clones and drops some. The sample has roughly 380,000 clones; about nine tenths are singletons. As to treatment: roughly 20 received Ad26.COV2.S at low or high dose, single or two shots; about 5 received placebo; per-sample allocation not given. Specimen acquisition occurred on day 63 following the initial vaccine or placebo injection. What was given as vaccine was an Ad26 vector encoding Wuhan-strain SARS-CoV-2 spike. The CDR3 totals 15 residues. The V end was cut by 5 bases, the J end by 5 bases, with 17 bases between. Germline V CDR1 and CDR2: SGHKS, YYEKEE (reference sequence).

The sequences come from peripheral blood, collected in a trial of Ad26.COV2.S vaccine versus placebo. This chain links TRBV5-5 with TRBJ1-5; no clear D. This receptor was identified in a person between 18 and 65 years old who received the Ad26.COV2.S COVID-19 vaccine or a placebo. The CDR3 loop reads CASRAYLGRDQPQHF. The CDR3 DNA reads as TGTGCCAGCAGGGCTTATTTGGGCCGGGATCAGCCCCAGCATTTT.